This is a list of T cell receptor delta chains from one sample in a study of Vδ1+ human thymocytes. TCRdb reran clone calling via CATT on the multiplex PCR reads. The sample shows roughly 56,000 delta-chain clones, approximately 15% of them seen only once. The sequenced sample was Vdelta1+ gamma-delta thymocytes from the thymus. These receptors were obtained from a girl younger than two who had congenital heart surgery. CDR3s include the opening cysteine and the closing phenylalanine or tryptophan. Fields, in order: V gene, D gene, CDR3 length, clone size, J gene, CDR3 protein, CDR3 DNA. A D gene is named only where the DNA matches it firmly. Rows may omit the clone size; those that give it use once, few, many or a size class.

TRDV1	TRDD3	19	few	TRDJ1	CALGEPASPLGDKSDKLIF	TGTGCTCTTGGGGAACCTGCTTCCCCCCTGGGGGATAAGTCCGATAAACTCATCTTT
TRDV1	-	17	few	TRDJ1	CALGVYWVSLHTDKLIF	TGTGCTCTTGGGGTCTACTGGGTCTCTTTGCACACCGATAAACTCATCTTT
TRDV1	-	18	few	TRDJ1	CALGELEGGRTVHDKLIF	TGTGCTCTTGGGGAACTGGAGGGGGGACGTACGGTACACGATAAACTCATCTTT
TRDV1	TRDD2	18	few	TRDJ1	CALGPIPTSREGLDKLIF	TGTGCTCTTGGGCCCATTCCTACGAGCCGGGAGGGGCTCGATAAACTCATCTTT
TRDV1	TRDD3	20	-	TRDJ2	CALAIPLVLGDATLTAQLFF	TGTGCTCTTGCGATTCCCCTAGTACTGGGGGATGCAACTTTGACAGCACAACTCTTCTTT
TRDV1	TRDD3	17	-	TRDJ1	CALGELAYGGYTDKLIF	TGTGCTCTTGGGGAACTTGCGTACGGGGGATACACCGATAAACTCATCTTT
TRDV1	TRDD3	24	few	TRDJ1	CALGDPAFLRSSTGGYARTDKLIF	TGTGCTCTTGGGGATCCGGCCTTCCTACGCAGCAGTACTGGGGGATATGCCCGAACCGATAAACTCATCTTT
TRDV1	TRDD3	22	-	TRDJ1	CALGELDPRAGDTLPYTDKLIF	TGTGCTCTTGGGGAACTAGACCCCCGGGCGGGGGATACTCTACCGTACACCGATAAACTCATCTTT
TRDV1	TRDD3	23	-	TRDJ1	CALGELSTRGFGGILGNTDKLIF	TGTGCTCTTGGGGAACTCTCGACCAGGGGGTTTGGGGGGATACTCGGCAACACCGATAAACTCATCTTT
TRDV2	TRDD3	13	-	TRDJ1	CACDTGAWGCHIF	TGTGCCTGTGACACCGGGGCCTGGGGGTGCCACATCTTT
TRDV1	TRDD3	19	-	TRDJ1	CALGEGHWGIGRDTDKLIF	TGTGCTCTTGGGGAAGGGCACTGGGGGATAGGAAGAGACACCGATAAACTCATCTTT
TRDV1	-	18	few	TRDJ1	CALGIGSLTPEHTDKLIF	TGTGCTCTTGGGATCGGTTCCCTGACTCCAGAGCACACCGATAAACTCATCTTT
TRDV1	TRDD3	18	-	TRDJ1	CALGERFLLGDTGGKLIF	TGTGCTCTTGGGGAGCGCTTTCTACTGGGGGATACAGGCGGTAAACTCATCTTT
TRDV1	TRDD2	17	-	TRDJ1	CALGEVFLRGDTDKLIF	TGTGCTCTTGGGGAAGTCTTCCTACGAGGTGATACCGATAAACTCATCTTT
TRDV1	-	17	few	TRDJ1	CALGELLFLRDTDKLIF	TGTGCTCTTGGGGAACTCCTCTTCTTACGGGACACCGATAAACTCATCTTT
TRDV1	-	23	few	TRDJ1	CALGELGANLDLSGDARTDKLIF	TGTGCTCTTGGGGAACTAGGTGCAAACCTAGACTTATCGGGGGACGCACGCACCGATAAACTCATCTTT
TRDV1	TRDD3	22	few	TRDJ1	CALGPYVGLGDTIPEYTDKLIF	TGTGCTCTTGGGCCGTACGTGGGGCTCGGGGATACCATACCGGAGTACACCGATAAACTCATCTTT
TRDV2	TRDD3	16	few	TRDJ1	CACDTVGGGYGMKLIF	TGTGCCTGTGACACCGTAGGCGGGGGATACGGCATGAAACTCATCTTT
TRDV1	-	24	few	TRDJ1	CALGEIPTYPDSRGRPLRTDKLIF	TGTGCTCTTGGGGAAATCCCTACATACCCTGATTCTAGGGGGCGTCCTTTACGCACCGATAAACTCATCTTT
TRDV1	-	14	-	TRDJ1	CALGTTIYSDKLIF	TGTGCTCTTGGGACCACTATCTACTCGGATAAACTCATCTTT
TRDV1	-	21	few	TRDJ1	CALGERFLETRGNRYTDKLIF	TGTGCTCTTGGGGAACGTTTCCTAGAGACTCGGGGGAACAGGTACACCGATAAACTCATCTTT
TRDV1	-	20	few	TRDJ1	CALGRTGFLRVLGGADKLIF	TGTGCTCTTGGACGAACGGGGTTCCTACGGGTACTGGGGGGGGCCGATAAACTCATCTTT
TRDV1	-	17	-	TRDJ1	CALGEEKGGVYTDKLIF	TGTGCTCTTGGGGAAGAGAAAGGGGGAGTCTACACCGATAAACTCATCTTT
TRDV1	TRDD3	16	-	TRDJ1	CALGELSEGIQDKLIF	TGTGCTCTTGGGGAACTTTCTGAAGGGATACAGGATAAACTCATCTTT
TRDV1	-	12	-	TRDJ1	CALGVGTDKLIF	TGTGCTCTTGGAGTGGGAACCGATAAACTCATCTTT
TRDV1	TRDD3	20	few	TRDJ1	CALGELALWGFTGGDSKLIF	TGTGCTCTTGGGGAACTTGCCCTTTGGGGATTTACTGGGGGTGACTCTAAACTCATCTTT
TRDV1	TRDD3	20	-	TRDJ1	CALGDLIIRLGDGYTDKLIF	TGTGCTCTTGGGGACCTAATCATTCGACTGGGGGATGGTTACACCGATAAACTCATCTTT
TRDV1	TRDD3	29	-	TRDJ2	CALGDPPISSNRPSSTGDWGIRGTAQLFF	TGTGCTCTTGGGGATCCGCCGATCTCCTCTAACAGGCCTTCCTCAACGGGCGACTGGGGGATACGAGGGACAGCACAACTCTTCTTT
TRDV1	-	17	few	TRDJ1	CALEVRYGGVTTDKLIF	TGTGCTCTGGAGGTCCGTTACGGGGGAGTGACCACCGATAAACTCATCTTT
TRDV1	-	11	few	TRDJ1	CALGDRRKLIF	TGTGCTCTTGGGGACCGTCGAAAACTCATCTTT
TRDV1	TRDD3	21	few	TRDJ1	CALGEPPPYWGILVRTDKLIF	TGTGCTCTTGGGGAACCCCCCCCCTACTGGGGGATACTGGTGCGCACCGATAAACTCATCTTT
TRDV1	-	14	-	TRDJ1	CALGNHSKDDKLIF	TGTGCTCTTGGGAACCATTCCAAGGACGATAAACTCATCTTT
TRDV1	TRDD3	17	-	TRDJ1	CALGEPHSQSLGVKLIF	TGTGCTCTTGGGGAACCCCACTCCCAGTCACTGGGGGTAAAACTCATCTTT
TRDV1	TRDD3	23	-	TRDJ1	CALGERRPFGGGYHLWNPDKLIF	TGTGCTCTTGGGGAACGTCGGCCTTTTGGTGGGGGATACCATCTGTGGAACCCCGATAAACTCATCTTT
TRDV1	-	19	few	TRDJ1	CALGDPPTRETPYTDKLIF	TGTGCTCTTGGGGACCCACCTACCCGTGAGACCCCGTACACCGATAAACTCATCTTT
TRDV1	-	14	few	TRDJ1	CALGEAWRTGKLIF	TGTGCTCTTGGGGAGGCCTGGCGTACTGGAAAACTCATCTTT
TRDV1	TRDD3	19	few	TRDJ1	CALGEDVRWGIRGTDKLIF	TGTGCTCTTGGGGAAGACGTGAGATGGGGGATACGCGGGACCGATAAACTCATCTTT